The sequence of this T cell receptor beta chain was determined in a study of Ad26.COV2.S vaccination and SARS-CoV-2 variants. The table came from immunoSEQ multiplex PCR; TCRdb's copy has only in-frame clones and leaves some out. The sample consists of more than 300,000 clones, around 84% of them appearing once. This clone showed up just once. This sample's treatment: some 19 received Ad26.COV2.S at low or high dose, single or two shots; about five received placebo; per-sample allocation not given. Samples came from day 63 after the first vaccine or placebo injection. In Boston, an adult donor aged 18-55 years took part. Immunization relied on an Ad26 vector, which expressed Wuhan-strain SARS-CoV-2 spike. This CDR3 is 19 amino acids long. V lost 3 bases to trimming and J lost 1 base; unmatched junction nucleotides: 13. Germline V gene data show CDR1 as GTSNPN and CDR2 as SVGIG (reference sequence).

Here the sequenced sample was peripheral blood, taken in a trial of Ad26.COV2.S vaccine versus placebo. The chain combines TRBV30 with TRBJ1-4; 11 bases match TRBD1. The clonotype originates from a person between 18 and 59 years old who received the Ad26.COV2.S COVID-19 vaccine or a placebo. The CDR3, as DNA: TGTGCCTGGAGAGCGGCCGGGACAGGGGGTTTAAAAACTAATGAAAAACTGTTTTTT. Protein product: CAWRAAGTGGLKTNEKLFF.